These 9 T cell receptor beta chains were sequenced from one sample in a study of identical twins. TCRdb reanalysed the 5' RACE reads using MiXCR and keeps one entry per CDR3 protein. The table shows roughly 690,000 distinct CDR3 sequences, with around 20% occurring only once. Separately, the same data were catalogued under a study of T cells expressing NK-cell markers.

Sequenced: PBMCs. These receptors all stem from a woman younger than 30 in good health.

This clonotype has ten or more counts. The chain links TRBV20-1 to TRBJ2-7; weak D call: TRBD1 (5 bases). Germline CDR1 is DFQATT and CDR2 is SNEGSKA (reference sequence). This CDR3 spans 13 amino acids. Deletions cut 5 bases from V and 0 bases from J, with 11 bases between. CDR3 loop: CSADSETSYEQYF. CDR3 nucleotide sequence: TGCAGTGCTGACAGCGAGACCTCCTACGAGCAGTACTTC.

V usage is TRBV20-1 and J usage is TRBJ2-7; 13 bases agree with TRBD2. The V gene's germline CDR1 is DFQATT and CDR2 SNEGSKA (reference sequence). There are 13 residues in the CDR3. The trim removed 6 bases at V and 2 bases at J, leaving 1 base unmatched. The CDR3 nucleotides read TGCAGTGCGGGACTAGCGGGGACCTACGAGCAGTACTTC. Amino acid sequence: CSAGLAGTYEQYF.

CDR3 loop: CAPTSREETQYF. The CDR3 bases are TGTGCCCCTACCTCTAGGGAGGAGACCCAGTACTTC. This chain links TRBV24-1 with TRBJ2-5, with TRBD2 as a possible D gene (5 bases). Per the germline V gene, CDR1 is KGHDR and CDR2 is SFDVKD. The CDR3 consists of 12 residues. V gave up 12 bases and J gave up 5 bases, with 15 bases separating them.

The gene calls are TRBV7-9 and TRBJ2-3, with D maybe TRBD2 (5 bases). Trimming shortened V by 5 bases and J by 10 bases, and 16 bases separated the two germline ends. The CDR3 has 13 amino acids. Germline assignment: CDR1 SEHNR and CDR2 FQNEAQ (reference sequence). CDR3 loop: CASSRTFGDPQYF. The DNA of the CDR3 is TGTGCCAGCAGCCGCACCTTCGGGGATCCGCAGTATTTT.

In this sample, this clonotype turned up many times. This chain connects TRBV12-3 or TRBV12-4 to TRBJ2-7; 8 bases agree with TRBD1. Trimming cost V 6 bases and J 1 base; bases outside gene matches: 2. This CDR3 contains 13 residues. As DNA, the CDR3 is TGTGCCAGCAGGCAGGGGGCTTCCTACGAGCAGTACTTC. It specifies CASRQGASYEQYF.

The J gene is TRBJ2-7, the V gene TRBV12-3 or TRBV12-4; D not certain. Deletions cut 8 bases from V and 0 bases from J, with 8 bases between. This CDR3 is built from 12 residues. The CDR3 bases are TGTGCCAGCTTAGGCCCCTCCTACGAGCAGTACTTC. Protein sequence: CASLGPSYEQYF.

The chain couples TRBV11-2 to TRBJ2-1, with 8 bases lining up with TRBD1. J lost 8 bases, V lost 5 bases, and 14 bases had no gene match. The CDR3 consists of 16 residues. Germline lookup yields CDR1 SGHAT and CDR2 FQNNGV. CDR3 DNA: TGTGCCAGCAGCCCCGTGACAGGGGAGACAATTTATGAGCAGTTCTTC. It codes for CASSPVTGETIYEQFF.

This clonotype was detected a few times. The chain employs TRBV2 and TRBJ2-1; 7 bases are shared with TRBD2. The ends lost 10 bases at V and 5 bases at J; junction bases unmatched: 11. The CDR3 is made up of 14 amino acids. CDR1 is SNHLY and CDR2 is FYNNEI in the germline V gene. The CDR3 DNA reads TGTGCCATCGAGACTAGCTACGCGGACAATGAGCAGTTCTTC. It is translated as CAIETSYADNEQFF.

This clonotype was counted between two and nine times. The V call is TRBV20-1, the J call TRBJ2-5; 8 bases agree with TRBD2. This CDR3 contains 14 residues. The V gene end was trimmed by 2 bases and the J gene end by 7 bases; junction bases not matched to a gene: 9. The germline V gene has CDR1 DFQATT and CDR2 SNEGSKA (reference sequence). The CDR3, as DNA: TGCAGTGCTAGACTTAGCGGGGCACCAGGGACCCAGTACTTC. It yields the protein CSARLSGAPGTQYF.